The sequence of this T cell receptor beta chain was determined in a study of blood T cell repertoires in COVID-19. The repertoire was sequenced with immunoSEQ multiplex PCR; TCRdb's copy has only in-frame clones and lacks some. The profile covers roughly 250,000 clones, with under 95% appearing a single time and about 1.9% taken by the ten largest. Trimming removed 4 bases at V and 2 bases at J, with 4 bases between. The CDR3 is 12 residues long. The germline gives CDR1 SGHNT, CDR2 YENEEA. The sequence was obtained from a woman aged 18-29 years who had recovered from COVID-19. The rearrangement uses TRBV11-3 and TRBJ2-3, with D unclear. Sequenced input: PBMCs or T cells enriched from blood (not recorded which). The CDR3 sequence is CASSSFTDTQYF. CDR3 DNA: TGTGCCAGCAGCTCGTTCACAGATACGCAGTATTTT.